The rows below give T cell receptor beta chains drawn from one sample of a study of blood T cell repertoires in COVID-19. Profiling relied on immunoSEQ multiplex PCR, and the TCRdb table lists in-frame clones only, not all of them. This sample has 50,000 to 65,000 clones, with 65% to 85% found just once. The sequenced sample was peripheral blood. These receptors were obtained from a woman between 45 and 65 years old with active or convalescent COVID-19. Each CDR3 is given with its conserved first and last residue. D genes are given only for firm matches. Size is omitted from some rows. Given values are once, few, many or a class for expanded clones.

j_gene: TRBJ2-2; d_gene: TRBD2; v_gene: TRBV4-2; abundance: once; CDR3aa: CASSQDRRRWGLAGRTGELFF; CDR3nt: TGTGCCAGCAGCCAAGATCGGCGGCGTTGGGGACTAGCGGGCCGAACCGGGGAGCTGTTTTTT
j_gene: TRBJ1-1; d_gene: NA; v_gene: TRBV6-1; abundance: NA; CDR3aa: CASSEISEAFF; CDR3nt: TGTGCCAGCAGTGAGATTAGTGAAGCTTTCTTT
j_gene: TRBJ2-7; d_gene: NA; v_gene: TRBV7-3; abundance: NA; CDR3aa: CASSAIAGGAGEQYF; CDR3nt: TGTGCCAGCAGCGCAATTGCTGGAGGCGCAGGCGAGCAGTACTTC
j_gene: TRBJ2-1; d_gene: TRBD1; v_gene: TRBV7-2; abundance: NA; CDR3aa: CASSLQQGNEQFF; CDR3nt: TGTGCCAGCAGCTTACAACAGGGGAATGAGCAGTTCTTC
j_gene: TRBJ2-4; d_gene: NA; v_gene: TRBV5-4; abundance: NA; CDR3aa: CASSLGSVAKNIQYF; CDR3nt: TGTGCCAGCAGCTTGGGCAGCGTAGCCAAAAACATTCAGTACTTC
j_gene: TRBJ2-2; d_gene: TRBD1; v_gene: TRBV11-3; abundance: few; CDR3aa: CASSRDRRNTGELFF; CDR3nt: TGTGCCAGCAGCCGGGACAGGAGGAACACCGGGGAGCTGTTTTTT
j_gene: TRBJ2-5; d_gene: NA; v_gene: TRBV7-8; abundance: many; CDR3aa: CASSRGYSLRETQYF; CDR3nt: TGTGCCAGCAGCCGAGGCTATTCCCTTCGAGAGACCCAGTACTTC
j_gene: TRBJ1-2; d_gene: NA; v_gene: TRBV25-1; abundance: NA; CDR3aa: CASRSAGTRYGYTF; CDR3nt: TGTGCCAGCAGATCAGCGGGGACACGCTATGGCTACACCTTC
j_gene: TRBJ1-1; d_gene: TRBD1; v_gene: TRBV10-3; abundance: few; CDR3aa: CAIMGQGEAFF; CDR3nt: TGTGCCATCATGGGACAGGGTGAAGCTTTCTTT
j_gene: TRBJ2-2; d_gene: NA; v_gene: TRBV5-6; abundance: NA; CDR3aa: CASSLLGRANTGELFF; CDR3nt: TGTGCCAGCAGCCTCCTTGGGCGGGCGAACACCGGGGAGCTGTTTTTT
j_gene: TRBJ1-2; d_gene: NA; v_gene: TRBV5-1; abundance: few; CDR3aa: CASSLVQDYGYTF; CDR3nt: TGCGCCAGCAGCTTGGTCCAGGACTATGGCTACACCTTC
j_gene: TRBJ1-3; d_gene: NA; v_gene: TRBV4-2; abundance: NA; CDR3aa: CASSQNRDYSGNTIYF; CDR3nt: TGTGCCAGCAGCCAAAACAGGGATTATAGCGGAAACACCATATATTTT
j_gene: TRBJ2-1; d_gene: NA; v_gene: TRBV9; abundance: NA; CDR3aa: CASSVGGGGYNEQFF; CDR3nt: TGTGCCAGCAGCGTAGGGGGAGGAGGGTACAATGAGCAGTTCTTC
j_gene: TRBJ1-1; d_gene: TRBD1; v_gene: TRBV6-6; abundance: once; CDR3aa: CASSSRDRANTEAFF; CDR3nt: TGTGCCAGCAGTAGTCGGGACAGGGCGAACACTGAAGCTTTCTTT
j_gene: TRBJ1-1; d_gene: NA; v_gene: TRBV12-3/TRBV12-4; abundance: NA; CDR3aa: CASSTDSRSEAFF; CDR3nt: TGTGCCAGCAGTACGGACAGTAGGTCTGAAGCTTTCTTT
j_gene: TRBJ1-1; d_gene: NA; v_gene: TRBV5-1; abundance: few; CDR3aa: CASSLGQSYSLTMNTEAFF; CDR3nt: TGCGCCAGCAGCTTGGGGCAGTCCTACTCCCTGACTATGAACACTGAAGCTTTCTTT
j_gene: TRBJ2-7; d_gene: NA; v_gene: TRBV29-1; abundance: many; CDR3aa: CSVESTASYEQYF; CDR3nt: TGCAGCGTTGAGTCGACAGCCTCCTACGAGCAGTACTTC
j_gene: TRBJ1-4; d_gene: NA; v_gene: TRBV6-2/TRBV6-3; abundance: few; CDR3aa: CASSWTARNEKLFF; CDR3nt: TGTGCCAGCAGTTGGACAGCCCGTAATGAAAAACTGTTTTTT
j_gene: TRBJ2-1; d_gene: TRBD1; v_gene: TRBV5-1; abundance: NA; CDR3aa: CASSSGPDRGRYNEQFF; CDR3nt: TGCGCCAGCAGCTCAGGTCCCGACAGGGGCAGGTACAATGAGCAGTTCTTC
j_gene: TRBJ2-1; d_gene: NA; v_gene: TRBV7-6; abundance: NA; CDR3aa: CASSLGTEYNEQFF; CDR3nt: TGTGCCAGCAGCTTAGGTACAGAATACAATGAGCAGTTCTTC
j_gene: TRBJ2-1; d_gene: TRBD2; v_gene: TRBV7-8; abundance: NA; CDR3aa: CASSLVLAGVSYNEQFF; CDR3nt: TGTGCCAGCAGCTTAGTTCTAGCGGGAGTTTCCTACAATGAGCAGTTCTTC
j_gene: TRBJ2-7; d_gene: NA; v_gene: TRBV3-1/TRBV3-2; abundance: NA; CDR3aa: CASSSLGQEQYF; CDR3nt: TGTGCCAGCAGCTCCCTGGGCCAGGAGCAGTACTTC
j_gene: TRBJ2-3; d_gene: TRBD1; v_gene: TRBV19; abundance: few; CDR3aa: CASNRQGFRTSTDTQYF; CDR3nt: TGTGCCAGTAACCGACAGGGATTCCGAACTAGCACAGATACGCAGTATTTT
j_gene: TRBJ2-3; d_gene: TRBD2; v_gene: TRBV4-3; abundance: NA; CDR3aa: CASSRIAGAADTQYF; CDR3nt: TGCGCCAGCAGCCGAATAGCGGGAGCAGCAGATACGCAGTATTTT
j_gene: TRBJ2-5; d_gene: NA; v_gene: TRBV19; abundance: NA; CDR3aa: CASSLLTRQETQYF; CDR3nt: TGTGCCAGTAGTTTGTTGACTAGGCAAGAGACCCAGTACTTC
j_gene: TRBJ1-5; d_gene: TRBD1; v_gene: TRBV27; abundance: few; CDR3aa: CGGQGHQPQHF; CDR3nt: TGTGGTGGACAGGGACATCAGCCCCAGCATTTT
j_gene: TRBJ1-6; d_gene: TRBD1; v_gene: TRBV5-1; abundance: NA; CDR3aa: CASSLAGTDYNSPLHF; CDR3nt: TGCGCCAGCAGCTTGGCCGGGACAGACTATAATTCACCCCTCCACTTT
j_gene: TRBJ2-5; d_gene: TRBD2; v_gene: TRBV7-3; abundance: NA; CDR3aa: CASSLDGLAGETQYF; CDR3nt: TGTGCCAGCAGCTTAGATGGACTAGCGGGAGAGACCCAGTACTTC
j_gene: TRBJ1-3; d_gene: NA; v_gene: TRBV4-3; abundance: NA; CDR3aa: CASSQENSRGHTIYF; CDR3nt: TGCGCCAGCAGCCAAGAAAATTCGCGAGGGCACACCATATATTTT
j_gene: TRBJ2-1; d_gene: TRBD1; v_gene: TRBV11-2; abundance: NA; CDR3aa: CASSLADRGQFF; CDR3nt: TGTGCCAGCAGCTTAGCGGACAGGGGGCAGTTCTTC
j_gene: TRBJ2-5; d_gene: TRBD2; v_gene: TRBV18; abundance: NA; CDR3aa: CASSQAGVEETQYF; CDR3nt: TGTGCCAGCTCCCAAGCGGGAGTTGAGGAGACCCAGTACTTC
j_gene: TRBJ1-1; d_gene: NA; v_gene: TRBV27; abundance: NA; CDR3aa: CASSTRGLEAFF; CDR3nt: TGTGCCAGCAGTACCAGAGGATTGGAAGCTTTCTTT
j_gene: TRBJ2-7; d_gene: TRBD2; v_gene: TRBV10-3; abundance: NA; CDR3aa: CAIPSESGSYEQYF; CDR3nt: TGTGCCATCCCGTCGGAGAGCGGGAGTTACGAGCAGTACTTC
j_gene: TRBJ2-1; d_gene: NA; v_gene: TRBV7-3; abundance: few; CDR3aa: CASSTTPTGLYNEQFF; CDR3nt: TGTGCCAGCAGCACCACTCCGACGGGACTCTACAATGAGCAGTTCTTC
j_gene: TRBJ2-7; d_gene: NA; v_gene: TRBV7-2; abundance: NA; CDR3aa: CASSSQTGSYEQYF; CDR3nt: TGTGCCAGCAGCTCTCAAACTGGCTCCTACGAGCAGTACTTC
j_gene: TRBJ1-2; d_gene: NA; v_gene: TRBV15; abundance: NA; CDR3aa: CATSREGQSYYGYTF; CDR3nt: TGTGCCACCAGCAGAGAGGGGCAGAGCTACTATGGCTACACCTTC
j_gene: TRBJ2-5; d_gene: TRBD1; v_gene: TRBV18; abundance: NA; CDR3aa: CASSLTGTGNGETQYF; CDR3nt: TGTGCCAGCTCACTCACCGGGACAGGGAACGGGGAGACCCAGTACTTC